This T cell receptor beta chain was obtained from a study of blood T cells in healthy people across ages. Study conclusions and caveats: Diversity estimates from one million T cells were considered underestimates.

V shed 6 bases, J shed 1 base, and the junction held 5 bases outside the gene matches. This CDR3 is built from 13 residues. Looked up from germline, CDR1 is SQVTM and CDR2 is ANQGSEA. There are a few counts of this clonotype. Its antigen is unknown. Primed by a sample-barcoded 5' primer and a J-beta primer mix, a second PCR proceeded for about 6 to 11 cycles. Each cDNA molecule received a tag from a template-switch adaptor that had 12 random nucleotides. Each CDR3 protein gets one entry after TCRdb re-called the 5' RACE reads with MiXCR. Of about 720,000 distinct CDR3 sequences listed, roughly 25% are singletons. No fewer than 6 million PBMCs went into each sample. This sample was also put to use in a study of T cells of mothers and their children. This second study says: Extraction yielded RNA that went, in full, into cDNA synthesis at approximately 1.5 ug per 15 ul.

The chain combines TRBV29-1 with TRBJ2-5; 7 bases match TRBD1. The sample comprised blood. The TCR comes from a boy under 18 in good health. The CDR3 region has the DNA TGCAGCGTCTACAGGGGAATCCAAGAGACCCAGTACTTC. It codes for CSVYRGIQETQYF.